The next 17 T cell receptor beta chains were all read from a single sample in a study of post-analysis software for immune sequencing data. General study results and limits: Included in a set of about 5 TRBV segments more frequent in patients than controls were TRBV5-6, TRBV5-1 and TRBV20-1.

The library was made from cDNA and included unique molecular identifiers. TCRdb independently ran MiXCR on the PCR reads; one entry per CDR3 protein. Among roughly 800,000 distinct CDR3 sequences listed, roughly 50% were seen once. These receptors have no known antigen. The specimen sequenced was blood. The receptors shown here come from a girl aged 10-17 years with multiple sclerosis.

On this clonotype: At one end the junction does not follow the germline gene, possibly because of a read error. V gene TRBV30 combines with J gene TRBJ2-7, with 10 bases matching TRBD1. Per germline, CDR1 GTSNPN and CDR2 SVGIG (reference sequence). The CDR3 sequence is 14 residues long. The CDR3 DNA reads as TGTGCCGGGAGGACAGGGGGAAGCTCCTACGAGCAGTACTTC. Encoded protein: CAGRTGGSSYEQYF.

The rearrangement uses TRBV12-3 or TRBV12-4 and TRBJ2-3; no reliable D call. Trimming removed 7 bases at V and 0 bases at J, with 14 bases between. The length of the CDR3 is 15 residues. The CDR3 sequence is CASTLGPSSTDTQYF. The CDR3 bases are TGTGCCAGCACCCTAGGGCCCTCTAGCACAGATACGCAGTATTTT.

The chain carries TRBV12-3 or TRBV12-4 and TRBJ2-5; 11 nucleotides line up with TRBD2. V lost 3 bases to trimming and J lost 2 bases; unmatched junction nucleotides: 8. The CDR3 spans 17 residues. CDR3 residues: CASSFITSGGVQETQYF. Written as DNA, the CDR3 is TGTGCCAGCAGTTTTATTACTAGCGGGGGAGTTCAAGAGACCCAGTACTTC.

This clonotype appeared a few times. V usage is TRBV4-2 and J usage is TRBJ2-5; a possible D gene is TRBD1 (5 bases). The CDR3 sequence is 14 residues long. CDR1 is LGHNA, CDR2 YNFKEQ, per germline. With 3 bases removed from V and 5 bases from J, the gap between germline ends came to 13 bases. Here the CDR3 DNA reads TGTGCCAGCAGCCAGACCCAGGGTGTTGAGACCCAGTACTTC. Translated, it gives CASSQTQGVETQYF.

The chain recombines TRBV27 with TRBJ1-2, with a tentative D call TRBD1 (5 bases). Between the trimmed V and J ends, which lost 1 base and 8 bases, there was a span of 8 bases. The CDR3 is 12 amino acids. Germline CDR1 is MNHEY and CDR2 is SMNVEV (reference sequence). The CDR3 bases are TGTGCCAGCAGTTTATTGGGGCAAGGCTACACCTTC. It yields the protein CASSLLGQGYTF.

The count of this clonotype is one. The CDR3 DNA is TGCGCCAGCAGCTCAGAGATGGGGGTCAAAAACATTCAGTACTTC. As protein: CASSSEMGVKNIQYF. The chain couples TRBV5-1 to TRBJ2-4, with D perhaps matching TRBD1 or TRBD2 (5 bases each). Germline V gives CDR1 SGHRS, CDR2 YFSETQ. The germline V and J ends were trimmed by 3 bases and 3 bases, with 13 bases remaining between them. CDR3 length equals 15 residues.

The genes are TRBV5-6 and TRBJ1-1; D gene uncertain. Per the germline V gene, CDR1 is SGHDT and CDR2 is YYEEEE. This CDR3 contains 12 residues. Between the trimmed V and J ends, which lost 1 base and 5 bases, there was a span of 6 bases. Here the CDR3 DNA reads TGTGCCAGCAGCTTGCCTCGGACTGAAGCTTTCTTT. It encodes CASSLPRTEAFF.

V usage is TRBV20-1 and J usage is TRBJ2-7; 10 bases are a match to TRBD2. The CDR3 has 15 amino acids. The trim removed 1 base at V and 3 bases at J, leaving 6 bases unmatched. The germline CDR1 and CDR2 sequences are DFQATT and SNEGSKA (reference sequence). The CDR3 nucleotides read TGCAGTGCTAGAGCCGAGACTAGCGGGTACTACGAGCAGTACTTC. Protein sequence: CSARAETSGYYEQYF.

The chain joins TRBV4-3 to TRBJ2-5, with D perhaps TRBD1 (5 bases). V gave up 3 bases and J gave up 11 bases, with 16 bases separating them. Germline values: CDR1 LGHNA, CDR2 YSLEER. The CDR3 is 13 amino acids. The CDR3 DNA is TGCGCCAGCAGCCATCGCGCTAGGGGCGTGCAGTACTTC. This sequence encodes CASSHRARGVQYF.

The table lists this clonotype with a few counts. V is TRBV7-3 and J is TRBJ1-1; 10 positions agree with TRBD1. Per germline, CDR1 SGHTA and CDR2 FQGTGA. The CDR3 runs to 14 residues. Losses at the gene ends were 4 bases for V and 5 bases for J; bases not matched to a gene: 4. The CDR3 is CASSWDRGSTEAFF. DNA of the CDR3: TGTGCCAGCAGCTGGGACAGGGGATCGACTGAAGCTTTCTTT.

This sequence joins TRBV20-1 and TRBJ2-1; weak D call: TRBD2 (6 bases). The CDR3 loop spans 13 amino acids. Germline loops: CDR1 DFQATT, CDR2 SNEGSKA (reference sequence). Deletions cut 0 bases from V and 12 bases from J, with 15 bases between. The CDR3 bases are TGCAGTGCTAGAGATCTGGGACGGGAGTTGCAGTTCTTC. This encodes CSARDLGRELQFF.

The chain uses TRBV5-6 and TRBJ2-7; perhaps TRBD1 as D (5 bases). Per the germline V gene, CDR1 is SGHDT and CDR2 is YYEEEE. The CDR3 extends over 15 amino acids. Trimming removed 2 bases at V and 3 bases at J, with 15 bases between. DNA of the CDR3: TGTGCCAGCAGCTTTGGGGCTCAAGCCAACTACGAGCAGTACTTC. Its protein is CASSFGAQANYEQYF.

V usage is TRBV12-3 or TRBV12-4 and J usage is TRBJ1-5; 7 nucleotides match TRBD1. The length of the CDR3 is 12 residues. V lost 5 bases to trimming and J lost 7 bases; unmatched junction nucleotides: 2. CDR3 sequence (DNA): TGTGCCAGCAGTACAGGGGAACAGCCCCAGCATTTT. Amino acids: CASSTGEQPQHF.

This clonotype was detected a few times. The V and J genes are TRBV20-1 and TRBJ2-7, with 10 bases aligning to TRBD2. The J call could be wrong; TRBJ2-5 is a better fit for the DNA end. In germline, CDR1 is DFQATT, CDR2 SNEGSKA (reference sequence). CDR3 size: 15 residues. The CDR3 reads CSASAASGSTRTQYF. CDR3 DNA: TGCAGTGCTAGTGCGGCTAGCGGGAGCACGCGGACCCAGTACTTC.

The DNA for the CDR3 is TGTGCCAGCAGTTCCCCCGGGGGAGGTGCAGATACGCAGTATTTT. It is translated as CASSSPGGGADTQYF. This chain uses TRBV6-5 with TRBJ2-3; tentatively, D is TRBD2 (6 bases). Deletions cut 4 bases from V and 4 bases from J, with 15 bases between. Germline CDR1 is MNHEY and CDR2 is SVGAGI. This CDR3 region has 15 residues.

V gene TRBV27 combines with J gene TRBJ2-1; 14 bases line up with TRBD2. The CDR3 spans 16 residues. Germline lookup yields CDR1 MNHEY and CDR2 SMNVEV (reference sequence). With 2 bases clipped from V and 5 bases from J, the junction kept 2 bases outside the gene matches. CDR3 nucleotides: TGTGCCAGCAGTTTAGGGACTAGCGGGAGCCACAATGAGCAGTTCTTC. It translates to CASSLGTSGSHNEQFF.

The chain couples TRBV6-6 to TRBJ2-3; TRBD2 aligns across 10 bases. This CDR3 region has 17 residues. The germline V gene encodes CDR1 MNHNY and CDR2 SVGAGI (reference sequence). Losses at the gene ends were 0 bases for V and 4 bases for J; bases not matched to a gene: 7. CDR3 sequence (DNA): TGTGCCAGCAGTTACTCCGGACCGGGACTAGCGCCAGATACGCAGTATTTT. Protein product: CASSYSGPGLAPDTQYF.